This T cell receptor beta chain was documented in a study of blood T cell repertoires in COVID-19. Original processing methods: Scientists estimated how many nucleated cells there were by amplifying reference gene primers. Profiling relied on immunoSEQ multiplex PCR, and the TCRdb table lists in-frame clones only, not all of them. Clonal size and the V and J genes are those of that table, whereas D and trimming came from the DNA. Among approximately 140,000 clones listed, 88% were seen once. Details on this clone: Other DNA sequences in this sample translate to the same CDR3.

V lost 0 bases, J lost 4 bases, and 9 bases lay in between. The V gene's germline CDR1 is PRHDT and CDR2 FYEKMQ (reference sequence). The CDR3 extends over 14 amino acids. What was sequenced was peripheral blood. This receptor was taken from a human donor in a cohort sampled during active COVID-19. The chain uses TRBV13 and TRBJ1-2; D perhaps matches TRBD1 (5 bases). CDR3 loop: CASSLGTGGYGYTF. The CDR3 bases are TGTGCCAGCAGCTTAGGAACAGGTGGCTATGGCTACACCTTC.